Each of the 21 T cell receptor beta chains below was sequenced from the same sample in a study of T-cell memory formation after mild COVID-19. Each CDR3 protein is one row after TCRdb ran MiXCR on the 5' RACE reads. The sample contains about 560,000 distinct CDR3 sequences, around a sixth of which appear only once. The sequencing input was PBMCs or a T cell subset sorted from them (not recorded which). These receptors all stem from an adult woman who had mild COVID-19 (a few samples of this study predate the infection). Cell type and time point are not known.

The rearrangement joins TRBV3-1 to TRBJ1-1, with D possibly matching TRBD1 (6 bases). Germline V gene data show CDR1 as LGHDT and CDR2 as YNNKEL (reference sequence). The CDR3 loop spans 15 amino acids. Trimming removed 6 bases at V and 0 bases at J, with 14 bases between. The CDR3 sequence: CASRNRQAMNTEAFF. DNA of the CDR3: TGTGCCAGCAGGAATCGACAGGCCATGAACACTGAAGCTTTCTTT.

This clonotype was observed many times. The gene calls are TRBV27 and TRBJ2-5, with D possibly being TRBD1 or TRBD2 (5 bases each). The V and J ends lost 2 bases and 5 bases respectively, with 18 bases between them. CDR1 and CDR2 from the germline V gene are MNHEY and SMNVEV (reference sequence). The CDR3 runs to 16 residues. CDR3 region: CASSLRGDALPETQYF. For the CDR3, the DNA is TGTGCCAGCAGTTTAAGAGGGGACGCACTCCCGGAGACCCAGTACTTC.

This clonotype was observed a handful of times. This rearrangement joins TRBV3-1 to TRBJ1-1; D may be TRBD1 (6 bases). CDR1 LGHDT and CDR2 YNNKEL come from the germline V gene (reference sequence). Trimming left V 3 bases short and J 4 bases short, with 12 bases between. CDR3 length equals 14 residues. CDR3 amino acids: CASSQPGGITEAFF. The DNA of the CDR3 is TGTGCCAGCAGCCAGCCGGGGGGCATCACTGAAGCTTTCTTT.

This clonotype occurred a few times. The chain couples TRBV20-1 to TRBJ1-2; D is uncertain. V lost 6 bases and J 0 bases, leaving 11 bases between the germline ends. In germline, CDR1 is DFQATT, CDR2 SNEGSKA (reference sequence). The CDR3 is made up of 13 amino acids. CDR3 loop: CSAGSGPNYGYTF. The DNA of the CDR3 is TGCAGTGCCGGATCGGGCCCTAACTATGGCTACACCTTC.

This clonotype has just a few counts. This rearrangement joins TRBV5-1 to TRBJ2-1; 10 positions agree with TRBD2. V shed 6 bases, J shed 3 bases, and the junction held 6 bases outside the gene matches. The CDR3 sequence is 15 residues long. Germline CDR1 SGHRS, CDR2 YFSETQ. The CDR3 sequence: CASKRGGPDYNEQFF. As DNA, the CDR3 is TGCGCCAGCAAGCGGGGGGGTCCAGACTACAATGAGCAGTTCTTC.

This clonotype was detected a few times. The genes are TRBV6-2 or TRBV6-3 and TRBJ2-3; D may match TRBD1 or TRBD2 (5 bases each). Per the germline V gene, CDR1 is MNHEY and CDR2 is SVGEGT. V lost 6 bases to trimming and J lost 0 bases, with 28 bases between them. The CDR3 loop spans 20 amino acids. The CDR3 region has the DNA TGTGCCAGCAGCTCAAATCACGCCGGGACCCCGCTTACTAGCACAGATACGCAGTATTTT. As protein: CASSSNHAGTPLTSTDTQYF.

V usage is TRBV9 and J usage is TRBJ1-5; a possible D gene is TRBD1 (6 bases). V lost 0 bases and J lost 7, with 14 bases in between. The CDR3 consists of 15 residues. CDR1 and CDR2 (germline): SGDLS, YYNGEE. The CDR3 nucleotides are TGTGCCAGCAGCGTAGGAGAGGGGAGGGGGCAGCCCCAGCATTTT. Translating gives CASSVGEGRGQPQHF.

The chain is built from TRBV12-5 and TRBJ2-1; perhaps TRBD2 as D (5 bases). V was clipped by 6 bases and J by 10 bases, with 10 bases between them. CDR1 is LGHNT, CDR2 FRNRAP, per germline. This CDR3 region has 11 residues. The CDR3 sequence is CASGRGLEQFF. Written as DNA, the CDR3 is TGTGCTAGTGGCCGTGGACTCGAGCAGTTCTTC.

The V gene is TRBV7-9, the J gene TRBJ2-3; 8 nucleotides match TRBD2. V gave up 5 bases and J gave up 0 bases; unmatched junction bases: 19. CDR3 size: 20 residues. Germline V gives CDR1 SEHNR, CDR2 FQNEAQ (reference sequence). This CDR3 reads CASSPLKRGTRISSTDTQYF. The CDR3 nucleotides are TGTGCCAGCAGCCCCCTGAAGCGGGGGACCAGAATCTCTAGCACAGATACGCAGTATTTT.

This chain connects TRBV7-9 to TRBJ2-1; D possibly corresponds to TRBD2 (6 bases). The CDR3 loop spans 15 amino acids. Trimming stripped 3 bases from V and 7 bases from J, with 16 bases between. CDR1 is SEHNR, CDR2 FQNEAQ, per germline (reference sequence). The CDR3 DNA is TGTGCCAGCAGCTTGGACCGGGGGTATGGAAATGAGCAGTTCTTC. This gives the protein CASSLDRGYGNEQFF.

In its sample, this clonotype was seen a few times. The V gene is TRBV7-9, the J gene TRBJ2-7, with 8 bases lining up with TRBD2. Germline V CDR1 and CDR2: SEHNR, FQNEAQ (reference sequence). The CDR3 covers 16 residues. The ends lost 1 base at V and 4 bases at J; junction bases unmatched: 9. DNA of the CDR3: TGTGCCAGCAGCTTAGATGGAGCGGGAGCGTCTTACGAGCAGTACTTC. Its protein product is CASSLDGAGASYEQYF.

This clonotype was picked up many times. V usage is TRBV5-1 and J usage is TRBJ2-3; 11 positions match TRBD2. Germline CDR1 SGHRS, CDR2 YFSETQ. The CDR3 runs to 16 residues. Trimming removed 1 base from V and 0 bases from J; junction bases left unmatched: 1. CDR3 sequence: CASSLPSGGSTDTQYF. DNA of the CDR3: TGCGCCAGCAGCTTGCCTAGCGGGGGGAGCACAGATACGCAGTATTTT.

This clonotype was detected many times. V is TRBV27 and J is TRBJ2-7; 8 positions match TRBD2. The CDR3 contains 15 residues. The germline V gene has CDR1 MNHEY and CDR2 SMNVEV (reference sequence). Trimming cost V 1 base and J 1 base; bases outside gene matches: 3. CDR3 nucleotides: TGTGCCAGCAGTTTATTAGCGGGGTCTTCCTACGAGCAGTACTTC. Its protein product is CASSLLAGSSYEQYF.

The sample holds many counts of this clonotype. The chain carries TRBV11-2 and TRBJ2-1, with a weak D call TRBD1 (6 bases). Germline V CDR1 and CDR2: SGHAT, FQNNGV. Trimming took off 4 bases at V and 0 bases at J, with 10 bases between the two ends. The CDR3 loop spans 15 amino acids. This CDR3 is CASSSTGSSYNEQFF. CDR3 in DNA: TGTGCCAGCAGCTCTACAGGGAGCTCCTACAATGAGCAGTTCTTC.

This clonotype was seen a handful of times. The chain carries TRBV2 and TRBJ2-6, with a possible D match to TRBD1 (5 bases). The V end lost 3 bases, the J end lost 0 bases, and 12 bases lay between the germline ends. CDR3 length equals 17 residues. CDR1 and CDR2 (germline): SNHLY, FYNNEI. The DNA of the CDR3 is TGTGCCAGCAGTGAGTCGAGACAGTTCTCTGGGGCCAACGTCCTGACTTTC. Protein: CASSESRQFSGANVLTF. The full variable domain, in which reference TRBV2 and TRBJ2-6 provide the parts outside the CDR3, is EPEVTQTPSHQVTQMGQEVILRCVPISNHLYFYWYRQILGQKVEFLVSFYNNEISEKSEIFDDQFSVERPDGSNFTLKIRSTKLEDSAMYFCASSESRQFSGANVLTFGAGSRLTVL.

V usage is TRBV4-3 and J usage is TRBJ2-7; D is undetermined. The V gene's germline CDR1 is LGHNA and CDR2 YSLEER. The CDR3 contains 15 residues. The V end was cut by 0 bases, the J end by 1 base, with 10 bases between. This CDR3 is CASSQDRAESYEQYF. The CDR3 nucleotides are TGCGCCAGCAGCCAAGATAGGGCAGAGTCCTACGAGCAGTACTTC.

This chain's CDR3 is CASSPPKTGAGINSYTF. The CDR3 coding sequence is TGTGCCAGCAGCCCACCTAAGACAGGGGCAGGGATAAACTCGTACACCTTC. This sequence joins TRBV7-2 and TRBJ1-2, with 8 bases that match TRBD1. There are 17 residues in the CDR3. Looked up from germline, CDR1 is SGHTA and CDR2 is FQGNSA. V was pared by 5 bases and J by 11 bases, with 22 bases of the junction left unmatched.

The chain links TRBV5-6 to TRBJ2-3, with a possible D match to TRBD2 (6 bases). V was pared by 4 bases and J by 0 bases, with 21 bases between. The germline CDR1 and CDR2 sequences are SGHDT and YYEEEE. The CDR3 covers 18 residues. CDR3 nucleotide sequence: TGTGCCAGCAGCACCCCAGGTGTGCGGGGCACTAGCACAGATACGCAGTATTTT. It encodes CASSTPGVRGTSTDTQYF.

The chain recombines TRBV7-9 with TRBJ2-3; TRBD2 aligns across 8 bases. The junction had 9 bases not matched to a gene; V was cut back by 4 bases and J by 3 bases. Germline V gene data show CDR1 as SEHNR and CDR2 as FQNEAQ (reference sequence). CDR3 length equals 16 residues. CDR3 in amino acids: CASSSGLVGRTDTQYF. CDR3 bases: TGTGCCAGCAGCTCGGGACTAGTTGGTCGGACAGATACGCAGTATTTT.

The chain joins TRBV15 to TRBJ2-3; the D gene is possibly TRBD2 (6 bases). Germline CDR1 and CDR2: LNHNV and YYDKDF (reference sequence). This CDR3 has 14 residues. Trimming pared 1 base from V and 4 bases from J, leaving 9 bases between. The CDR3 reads CATSRVGGADTQYF. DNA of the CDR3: TGTGCCACCAGCAGAGTTGGAGGGGCAGATACGCAGTATTTT. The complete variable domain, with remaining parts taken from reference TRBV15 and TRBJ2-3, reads DAMVIQNPRYQVTQFGKPVTLSCSQTLNHNVMYWYQQKSSQAPKLLFHYYDKDFNNEADTPDNFQSRRPNTSFCFLDIRSPGLGDTAMYLCATSRVGGADTQYFGPGTRLTVL.

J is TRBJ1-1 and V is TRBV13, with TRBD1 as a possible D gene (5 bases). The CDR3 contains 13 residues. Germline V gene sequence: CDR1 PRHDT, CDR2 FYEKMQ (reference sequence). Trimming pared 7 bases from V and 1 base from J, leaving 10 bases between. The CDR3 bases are TGTGCCAGCACGTCTAGGGGGAACACTGAAGCTTTCTTT. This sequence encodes CASTSRGNTEAFF.